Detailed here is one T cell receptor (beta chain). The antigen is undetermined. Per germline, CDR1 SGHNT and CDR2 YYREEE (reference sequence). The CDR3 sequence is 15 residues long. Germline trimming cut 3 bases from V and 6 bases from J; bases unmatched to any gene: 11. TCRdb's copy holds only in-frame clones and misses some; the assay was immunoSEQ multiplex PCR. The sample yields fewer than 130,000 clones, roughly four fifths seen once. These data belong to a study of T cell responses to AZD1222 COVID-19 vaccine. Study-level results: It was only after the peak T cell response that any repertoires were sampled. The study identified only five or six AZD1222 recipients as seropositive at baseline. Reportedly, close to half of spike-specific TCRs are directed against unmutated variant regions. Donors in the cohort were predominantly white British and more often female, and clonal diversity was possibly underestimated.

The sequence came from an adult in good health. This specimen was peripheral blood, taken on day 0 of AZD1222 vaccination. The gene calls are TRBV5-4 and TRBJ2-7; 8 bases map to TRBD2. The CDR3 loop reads CASSSGGGAVLEQYF. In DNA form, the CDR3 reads TGTGCCAGCAGCTCGGGGGGGGGCGCCGTTCTCGAGCAGTACTTC.